The clone carrying this T cell receptor (beta chain) was recorded once. The antigen remains unidentified. Libraries were prepared by immunoSEQ multiplex PCR; TCRdb keeps only in-frame clonotypes and omits some of them. The sample contains fewer than 95,000 clones, approximately 94% of which appear only once. The V end was cut by 7 bases, the J end by 4 bases, with 13 bases between. CDR1 is SQVTM, CDR2 ANQGSEA, per germline. The CDR3 is 12 residues long. This specimen belongs to a study of graft-versus-host responses after intestinal transplantation. Study-wide context: Each patient got anti-thymocyte globulin induction, then tacrolimus and steroids for roughly 3 years. Study-wide findings and caveats: Patients who carried graft-donor T cell macrochimerism also had high graft-versus-host to host-versus-graft clonal ratios in their allografts.

The V call is TRBV29-1, the J call TRBJ2-5; D is perhaps TRBD2 (7 bases). Source: unstimulated CD4+ T cells sorted from spleen or lymph node cells, taken before transplant. The sequence was collected from a human donor who was the organ donor for an intestinal transplant. Here the CDR3 reads CSGMGGPETQYF. CDR3 sequence (DNA): TGCAGCGGGATGGGGGGGCCAGAGACCCAGTACTTC.